This entry lists 25 T cell receptor beta chains sequenced from one sample in a study of regulatory T cells in long-lasting Graves disease. Arm-PCR of CDR3 regions and iRepertoire HTBI primers were the basis on which TCR beta libraries were built. In TCRdb, the multiplex PCR reads were re-called with MiXCR into one record per CDR3 protein. Of 550,000 to 700,000 distinct CDR3 sequences listed, 15% to 20% are singletons. Regarding time point: newly diagnosed GD, antithyroid drugs for less than 3 months. Making the TCR library involved RNA that had been extracted from PBMCs. These data are also associated with another study on T cells in Graves' hyperthyroidism and ophthalmopathy.

Sequenced here: peripheral blood mononuclear cells (PBMCs), sampled at new diagnosis, from a patient treated with antithyroid drugs. These receptors all come from a man between 18 and 35 years old with Graves disease.

This clonotype has ten or more counts. This sequence joins TRBV2 and TRBJ2-4; D uncertain. The germline V and J ends were trimmed by 5 bases and 0 bases, with 11 bases remaining between them. The CDR3 is made up of 15 amino acids. The germline V gene encodes CDR1 SNHLY and CDR2 FYNNEI. This CDR3 reads CASSLLGVAKNIQYF. Written as DNA, the CDR3 is TGTGCCAGCAGTCTTCTGGGCGTAGCCAAAAACATTCAGTACTTC.

This clonotype was counted a few times. The chain recombines TRBV2 with TRBJ1-5, with D maybe TRBD1 (6 bases). This CDR3 has 14 residues. Germline V gene sequence: CDR1 SNHLY, CDR2 FYNNEI. The V gene lost 4 bases and the J gene lost 5 bases, with 12 bases spanning the gap. The CDR3 loop is CASSADRGDQPQHF. CDR3 bases: TGTGCCAGCAGTGCCGATAGGGGGGATCAGCCCCAGCATTTT.

This clonotype has only a few counts. The chain carries TRBV20-1 and TRBJ2-5, with 10 nucleotides matching TRBD2. CDR3 length: 15 residues. Germline CDR1 DFQATT, CDR2 SNEGSKA (reference sequence). V lost 3 bases to trimming and J lost 4 bases; unmatched junction nucleotides: 8. CDR3 residues: CSARELAGWGETQYF. The CDR3, as DNA: TGCAGTGCTAGGGAACTAGCGGGATGGGGAGAGACCCAGTACTTC.

The V call is TRBV3-1, the J call TRBJ2-7; D remains ambiguous. The CDR3 is 14 amino acids. The V gene's germline CDR1 is LGHDT and CDR2 YNNKEL (reference sequence). V was shortened by 4 bases and J by 0 bases, with 10 bases between the two germline ends. Here the CDR3 reads CASSPDWASYEQYF. The CDR3 DNA is TGTGCCAGCAGCCCAGACTGGGCCTCCTACGAGCAGTACTTC.

The chain has TRBV15 and TRBJ2-4, with TRBD2 matching over 12 bases. The V and J ends lost 0 bases and 3 bases, in that order; junction bases with no gene match: 12. This CDR3 is built from 20 residues. Germline V lookup: CDR1 LNHNV, CDR2 YYDKDF (reference sequence). CDR3 protein: CATSRDGWASGRAGKNIQYF. For the CDR3, the DNA is TGTGCCACCAGCAGAGATGGGTGGGCTAGCGGGAGGGCTGGCAAAAACATTCAGTACTTC. Complete variable domain (other parts from reference TRBV15 and TRBJ2-4): DAMVIQNPRYQVTQFGKPVTLSCSQTLNHNVMYWYQQKSSQAPKLLFHYYDKDFNNEADTPDNFQSRRPNTSFCFLDIRSPGLGDTAMYLCATSRDGWASGRAGKNIQYFGAGTRLSVL.

This clonotype showed up many times. Mismatch with germline at one junction end may stem from a read error. The chain couples TRBV7-7 to TRBJ2-7; D is undetermined. Germline V gives CDR1 SSHAT, CDR2 FNYEAQ (reference sequence). This CDR3 is 12 amino acids long. The CDR3 nucleotides are TGTGCTAGCAGCTTTGATGGGGTTAAGCAGTACTTC. This gives the protein CASSFDGVKQYF.

The sample holds many counts of this clonotype. The chain couples TRBV20-1 to TRBJ2-7, with unresolved D. The CDR3 totals 11 residues. V dropped 6 bases and J dropped 9 bases, with 15 bases sitting between them. CDR1 and CDR2 from the germline V gene are DFQATT and SNEGSKA (reference sequence). The CDR3 sequence: CSATGAGGQYF. Here the CDR3 DNA reads TGCAGTGCAACCGGTGCAGGCGGGCAGTACTTC.

Many counts were recorded for this clonotype. CDR3 sequence reads: CASSLGTRARTEAFF. Here the CDR3 DNA reads TGTGCCAGCAGCTTAGGAACCAGGGCGAGAACTGAAGCTTTCTTT. The chain employs TRBV7-2 and TRBJ1-1; possible D gene TRBD1, 5 bases. Germline values: CDR1 SGHTA, CDR2 FQGNSA. The V and J ends lost 1 base and 5 bases respectively, with 14 bases between them. This CDR3 has 15 amino acids.

This chain joins TRBV12-3 or TRBV12-4 and TRBJ2-1, with 15 bases that match TRBD2. CDR3 length: 17 residues. V lost 5 bases to trimming and J lost 1 base; unmatched junction nucleotides: 3. CDR3 nucleotide sequence: TGTGCCAGCAGTAGGACTAGCGGGAGGGGATCCTACAATGAGCAGTTCTTC. It encodes CASSRTSGRGSYNEQFF.

The table lists this clonotype with a few counts. The chain employs TRBV11-3 and TRBJ2-1; perhaps TRBD2 as D (6 bases). With 5 bases removed from V and 9 bases from J, the gap between germline ends came to 17 bases. This CDR3 region has 14 residues. Germline V CDR1 and CDR2: SGHNT, YENEEA. The CDR3 loop reads CASSTSYPFSEQFF. In DNA form, the CDR3 reads TGTGCCAGCAGCACTAGCTACCCTTTCTCTGAGCAGTTCTTC. The full variable domain, with the rest looked up from reference TRBV11-3 and TRBJ2-1, is EAGVVQSPRYKIIEKKQPVAFWCNPISGHNTLYWYLQNLGQGPELLIRYENEEAVDDSQLPKDRFSAERLKGVDSTLKIQPAELGDSAVYLCASSTSYPFSEQFFGPGTRLTVL.

This clonotype has ten or more counts. The rearrangement joins TRBV2 to TRBJ2-7; 8 bases map to TRBD1. J lost 6 bases, V lost 6 bases, and 7 bases had no gene match. Germline V lookup: CDR1 SNHLY, CDR2 FYNNEI. CDR3 length: 13 amino acids. As DNA, the CDR3 is TGTGCCAGCAGGGCAGGGGGCGCATCCGAGCAGTACTTC. Translated: CASRAGGASEQYF.

This clonotype was detected only a few times. J is TRBJ1-2 and V is TRBV18; no clear D gene. V gave up 3 bases and J gave up 3 bases, with 8 bases separating them. Germline V lookup: CDR1 KGHSH, CDR2 LQKENI. CDR3 length: 13 residues. CDR3 amino acids: CASSPRGYYGYTF. CDR3 sequence (DNA): TGTGCCAGCTCACCTAGAGGGTACTATGGCTACACCTTC.

This clonotype was seen many times. The CDR3, as DNA: TGTGCCAGCAGCCCGAGCTACTTCCAGAGCTCCTACAATGAGCAGTTCTTC. This codes for CASSPSYFQSSYNEQFF. The chain recombines TRBV7-2 with TRBJ2-1; D uncertain. The ends were cut back, 5 bases at V and 0 bases at J, with 17 bases in the middle. In germline, CDR1 is SGHTA, CDR2 FQGNSA. This CDR3 has 17 amino acids.

This clonotype was found many times. The chain uses TRBV28 and TRBJ2-1; weak D call: TRBD2 (5 bases). CDR1 is MDHEN and CDR2 is SYDVKM in the germline V gene. This CDR3 region has 15 residues. V was shortened by 5 bases and J by 1 base, with 12 bases between the two germline ends. As DNA, the CDR3 is TGTGCCAGCAGTCCAGTAGCGCCGTCCTACAATGAGCAGTTCTTC. Translated: CASSPVAPSYNEQFF.

In this sample, this clonotype turned up many times. J is TRBJ1-1 and V is TRBV12-3 or TRBV12-4, with D possibly TRBD1 on 5 matching bases. This CDR3 spans 13 amino acids. The ends were cut back, 3 bases at V and 4 bases at J, with 9 bases in the middle. The CDR3 nucleotides are TGTGCCAGCAGTTTTGCCGGGGGCACTGAAGCTTTCTTT. Amino acid sequence: CASSFAGGTEAFF.

This clonotype has ten or more counts. The gene calls are TRBV5-6 and TRBJ2-3, with D possibly matching TRBD2 (6 bases). This CDR3 comprises 14 residues. Germline V lookup: CDR1 SGHDT, CDR2 YYEEEE. Deletions cut 2 bases from V and 7 bases from J, with 14 bases between. This CDR3 reads CASSLDTEGNTQYF. CDR3 coding DNA: TGTGCCAGCAGCTTAGACACGGAGGGGAATACGCAGTATTTT.

V gene TRBV10-3 combines with J gene TRBJ2-1, with D unresolved. Trimming shortened V by 4 bases and J by 3 bases, and 4 bases separated the two germline ends. CDR1 is ENHRY, CDR2 SYGVKD, per germline. The CDR3 has 12 amino acids. The CDR3 DNA reads TGTGCCATCAGTGCGAGCTACAATGAGCAGTTCTTC. It translates to CAISASYNEQFF.

This clonotype has a handful of counts. This sequence joins TRBV28 and TRBJ2-7; 7 bases line up with TRBD2. This CDR3 is built from 15 residues. The trim removed 4 bases at V and 5 bases at J, leaving 11 bases unmatched. Germline V gives CDR1 MDHEN, CDR2 SYDVKM. The CDR3 DNA reads as TGTGCCAGCAGTTCCCGGGTAGCGGGTTCCCACGAGCAGTACTTC. It is translated as CASSSRVAGSHEQYF.

This clonotype appeared many times. The rearrangement uses TRBV12-3 or TRBV12-4 and TRBJ1-2; D not certain. This CDR3 spans 13 amino acids. V was pared by 4 bases and J by 8 bases, with 14 bases between. DNA of the CDR3: TGTGCCAGCAGTTCTCAGGACCGGTACGGCTACACCTTC. Amino acids: CASSSQDRYGYTF.

The V gene is TRBV20-1, the J gene TRBJ2-7; D uncertain. V lost 5 bases and J lost 5, with 16 bases in between. CDR3 size: 13 residues. Germline V gene sequence: CDR1 DFQATT, CDR2 SNEGSKA (reference sequence). The CDR3 here is CSAPRQVINEQYF. CDR3 coding DNA: TGCAGTGCTCCTCGACAAGTTATCAACGAGCAGTACTTC.

This clonotype showed up many times. The rearrangement uses TRBV5-1 and TRBJ2-1, with a possible D match to TRBD2 (6 bases). This CDR3 region has 14 residues. The germline V and J ends were trimmed by 3 bases and 5 bases, with 12 bases remaining between them. CDR1 and CDR2 (germline): SGHRS, YFSETQ. The CDR3 here is CASSYLTSDNEQFF. CDR3 DNA: TGCGCCAGCAGCTACCTGACTAGTGACAATGAGCAGTTCTTC.

This clonotype was seen many times. This chain uses TRBV5-6 with TRBJ1-2; the D is unclear. Germline V gene lookup returns CDR1 SGHDT and CDR2 YYEEEE. V dropped 4 bases and J dropped 4 bases, with 11 bases sitting between them. The CDR3 spans 13 residues. CDR3 sequence: CASSVSLSYGYTF. The DNA of the CDR3 is TGTGCCAGCAGCGTCAGCCTCTCCTATGGCTACACCTTC.

This clonotype occurred many times. This rearrangement joins TRBV11-2 to TRBJ2-2; TRBD1 agrees at 9 bases. CDR1 is SGHAT and CDR2 is FQNNGV in the germline V gene. This CDR3 has 15 residues. Germline trimming cut 6 bases from V and 4 bases from J; bases unmatched to any gene: 6. In DNA, the CDR3 is TGTGCCAGCAGTGACCGGGACAGGGCCACCGGGGAGCTGTTTTTT. Residues: CASSDRDRATGELFF.

This clonotype has more than one count but fewer than ten. The chain is built from TRBV19 and TRBJ1-4; the D is unclear. Germline values: CDR1 LNHDA, CDR2 SQIVND (reference sequence). The CDR3 has 11 residues. With 3 bases removed from V and 10 bases from J, the gap between germline ends came to 6 bases. The DNA for the CDR3 is TGTGCCAGTAGTATGCACAGAAAACTGTTTTTT. This translates into CASSMHRKLFF.

In its sample, this clonotype was seen many times. This sequence joins TRBV2 and TRBJ1-1; TRBD1 matches 8 bases. With V trimmed by 5 bases and J by 5 bases, 7 bases remained unmatched. The CDR3 contains 14 residues. Germline values: CDR1 SNHLY, CDR2 FYNNEI. The CDR3 DNA sequence: TGTGCCAGCAGTCCGAAGGACAGGGCGACTGAAGCTTTCTTT. Protein product: CASSPKDRATEAFF.